One and the same sample provided the 32 T cell receptor beta chains below, sequenced in a study of cytomegalovirus exposure and HLA in healthy donors. Method: immunoSEQ multiplex PCR; TCRdb's copy keeps in-frame clones and lacks some. The sample consists of 160,000 or so clones, around four fifths of them appearing once. The sample taken for sequencing was PBMCs. The receptor set was obtained from a man aged 25 to 45 in good health and CMV-seropositive.

J is TRBJ2-5 and V is TRBV4-3; 12 nucleotides line up with TRBD2. V lost 3 bases to trimming and J lost 6 bases; unmatched junction nucleotides: 8. The germline CDR1 and CDR2 sequences are LGHNA and YSLEER. The CDR3 is 16 amino acids. As DNA, the CDR3 is TGCGCCAGCAGCCACGCGACTAGCGGGGGAGGAAAGACCCAGTACTTC. Translated: CASSHATSGGGKTQYF.

V usage is TRBV2 and J usage is TRBJ2-3; D unclear. V shed 7 bases and J shed 6 bases, with 11 bases lying between them. The CDR3 is 12 residues long. CDR1 SNHLY and CDR2 FYNNEI come from the germline V gene. For the CDR3, the DNA is TGTGCCAGCAACCAGCGTGCTGATACGCAGTATTTT. This translates into CASNQRADTQYF.

The CDR3, as DNA: TGTGCCAGCAGTCGACAGGACCACTATGGCTACACCTTC. It yields the protein CASSRQDHYGYTF. V gene TRBV7-2 combines with J gene TRBJ1-2; D might be TRBD1 (6 bases). The CDR3 totals 13 residues. V was cut by 6 bases and J by 3 bases, with 11 bases left in between. From germline, CDR1 is SGHTA and CDR2 FQGNSA.

The V call is TRBV6-1, the J call TRBJ2-7, with TRBD1 matching 9 bases. The germline gives CDR1 MNHNS, CDR2 SASEGT. The CDR3 runs to 15 residues. J was trimmed by 5 bases and V by 5 bases; bases with no gene match: 10. CDR3 nucleotide sequence: TGTGCCAGCAGTAGAACGGGACAGGGTATCAACGAGCAGTACTTC. Translated, it gives CASSRTGQGINEQYF.

This clone has just a few counts. The V call is TRBV7-9, the J call TRBJ1-6; TRBD1 matches 7 bases. Germline assignment: CDR1 SEHNR and CDR2 FQNEAQ (reference sequence). V was clipped by 2 bases and J by 5 bases; unmatched bases: 6. This CDR3 is 16 amino acids long. Written as DNA, the CDR3 is TGTGCCAGCAGCTTACTAGGACAGGACGATAATTCACCCCTCCACTTT. As protein: CASSLLGQDDNSPLHF.

In this sample, this clone turned up once. The J gene is TRBJ2-3, the V gene TRBV11-2, with 7 positions matching TRBD1. Losses at the gene ends were 5 bases for V and 3 bases for J; bases not matched to a gene: 8. Germline assignment: CDR1 SGHAT and CDR2 FQNNGV. The CDR3 sequence is 15 residues long. CDR3 coding DNA: TGTGCCAGCAGCGCCAGACAGGGTTCGACAGATACGCAGTATTTT. It encodes CASSARQGSTDTQYF.

The chain employs TRBV4-3 and TRBJ2-7; 9 bases fit TRBD2. Germline CDR1 reads LGHNA; CDR2 reads YSLEER. With 4 bases clipped from V and 7 bases from J, the junction kept 5 bases outside the gene matches. The CDR3 extends over 13 amino acids. For the CDR3, the DNA is TGCGCCAGCAGCCGCGGACTAGCGCGGGAGCAGTACTTC. Translation gives CASSRGLAREQYF.

The V call is TRBV27, the J call TRBJ1-4, with TRBD1 matching 8 bases. Looked up from germline, CDR1 is MNHEY and CDR2 is SMNVEV (reference sequence). This CDR3 comprises 14 residues. V was clipped by 8 bases and J by 4 bases; unmatched bases: 6. The CDR3 is CASFGDRINEKLFF. In DNA, the CDR3 is TGTGCCAGCTTTGGGGACAGGATTAATGAAAAACTGTTTTTT.

This chain uses TRBV29-1 with TRBJ1-4, with no clear D. The V gene lost 4 bases and the J gene lost 7 bases, with 13 bases spanning the gap. This CDR3 spans 13 amino acids. The germline V gene encodes CDR1 SQVTM and CDR2 ANQGSEA. CDR3 coding DNA: TGCAGCGTTGCTTACAGAGGAGGTGAAAAACTGTTTTTT. The encoded protein is CSVAYRGGEKLFF.

V is TRBV4-2 and J is TRBJ2-1, with D possibly matching TRBD2 (5 bases). Trimming pared 0 bases from V and 3 bases from J, leaving 12 bases between. The CDR3 has 16 residues. Per the germline V gene, CDR1 is LGHNA and CDR2 is YNFKEQ. In DNA form, the CDR3 reads TGTGCCAGCAGCCAAGATGAGGACTGGGTCTACAATGAGCAGTTCTTC. Translation gives CASSQDEDWVYNEQFF.

V and J are TRBV5-1 and TRBJ2-7; 9 bases align to TRBD1. The trim removed 0 bases at V and 6 bases at J, leaving 7 bases unmatched. Germline CDR1 and CDR2: SGHRS and YFSETQ. This CDR3 comprises 15 residues. The CDR3 region is CASSLGDREGIEQYF. The CDR3 coding sequence is TGCGCCAGCAGCTTGGGGGACAGGGAAGGGATCGAGCAGTACTTC.

The chain has TRBV18 and TRBJ2-2; 10 bases fit TRBD2. The CDR3 runs 19 residues. V lost 2 bases to trimming and J lost 0 bases; unmatched junction nucleotides: 9. Germline V lookup: CDR1 KGHSH, CDR2 LQKENI. The CDR3 region has the DNA TGTGCCAGCTCACCAACGCCCGCTAGCGGGGGAACGAACACCGGGGAGCTGTTTTTT. The encoded protein is CASSPTPASGGTNTGELFF. Drawing the rest from reference TRBV18 and TRBJ2-2, the complete variable domain is NAGVMQNPRHLVRRRGQEARLRCSPMKGHSHVYWYRQLPEEGLKFMVYLQKENIIDESGMPKERFSAEFPKEGPSILRIQQVVRGDSAAYFCASSPTPASGGTNTGELFFGEGSRLTVL.

The chain couples TRBV6-5 to TRBJ2-6, with TRBD1 as a possible D gene (5 bases). This CDR3 is built from 16 residues. CDR1 and CDR2 (germline): MNHEY, SVGAGI. Trimming removed 4 bases at V and 6 bases at J, with 16 bases between. The CDR3 loop reads CASSSDRLDLANVLTF. DNA for the CDR3: TGTGCCAGCAGTTCCGACAGACTGGATCTGGCCAACGTCCTGACTTTC.

This rearrangement joins TRBV27 to TRBJ2-7, with D possibly TRBD2 on 6 matching bases. The V and J ends lost 3 bases and 3 bases respectively, with 15 bases between them. This CDR3 is 15 amino acids long. CDR1 MNHEY and CDR2 SMNVEV come from the germline V gene (reference sequence). Here the CDR3 DNA reads TGTGCCAGCAGTTTTGAAATGTCTAGCGACTACGAGCAGTACTTC. Residues: CASSFEMSSDYEQYF.

This clone was seen a few times. This chain connects TRBV7-3 to TRBJ2-7; 9 nucleotides match TRBD1. The CDR3 loop spans 16 amino acids. Germline values: CDR1 SGHTA, CDR2 FQGTGA. Trimming cost V 5 bases and J 6 bases; bases outside gene matches: 14. Written as DNA, the CDR3 is TGTGCCAGCAGCCAAGGATGGGGGACAGGGTTATCCGAGCAGTACTTC. Translation gives CASSQGWGTGLSEQYF. The full variable domain, completed using reference TRBV7-3 and TRBJ2-7, is GAGVSQTPSNKVTEKGKYVELRCDPISGHTALYWYRQSLGQGPEFLIYFQGTGAADDSGLPNDRFFAVRPEGSVSTLKIQRTERGDSAVYLCASSQGWGTGLSEQYFGPGTRLTVT.

The J gene is TRBJ2-2, the V gene TRBV9; D possibly corresponds to TRBD2 (6 bases). The CDR3 length is 13 residues. V was cut by 0 bases and J by 6 bases, with 6 bases left in between. Germline V gives CDR1 SGDLS, CDR2 YYNGEE. CDR3 sequence reads: CASSVGEAGELFF. The CDR3, as DNA: TGTGCCAGCAGCGTAGGGGAGGCCGGGGAGCTGTTTTTT.

The chain links TRBV11-2 to TRBJ2-7, with D perhaps TRBD1 (5 bases). The V end lost 1 base, the J end lost 3 bases, and 22 bases lay between the germline ends. The germline CDR1 and CDR2 sequences are SGHAT and FQNNGV. The CDR3 contains 18 residues. CDR3 sequence: CASSLGFVIDSKYYEQYF. The CDR3 DNA sequence: TGTGCCAGCAGCTTAGGGTTCGTTATCGACAGCAAGTACTACGAGCAGTACTTC.

This sequence joins TRBV4-1 and TRBJ2-1; perhaps TRBD1 as D (5 bases). Trimming removed 0 bases from V and 4 bases from J, with 16 bases in between. CDR1 is MGHRA and CDR2 is YSYEKL in the germline V gene. CDR3 length equals 17 residues. CDR3 in DNA: TGCGCCAGCAGCCAAGATCGGGCAGGGCGTGGGTACAATGAGCAGTTCTTC. Protein sequence: CASSQDRAGRGYNEQFF.

The chain joins TRBV18 to TRBJ1-2, with D maybe TRBD1 (6 bases). V was pared by 0 bases and J by 2 bases, with 13 bases between. Germline V lookup: CDR1 KGHSH, CDR2 LQKENI. CDR3 size: 16 residues. This CDR3 is CASSPPAAGANYGYTF. The CDR3 DNA sequence: TGTGCCAGCTCACCACCCGCGGCAGGGGCGAACTATGGCTACACCTTC.

In this sample, this clone turned up a few times. The CDR3 region is CASTLPQGTYEQYF. The CDR3 DNA reads TGTGCCAGCACCCTTCCCCAGGGAACCTACGAGCAGTACTTC. The J gene is TRBJ2-7, the V gene TRBV5-8; D may be TRBD1 (5 bases). The CDR3 extends over 14 amino acids. Between the trimmed V and J ends, which lost 6 bases and 2 bases, there was a span of 15 bases. Germline loops: CDR1 SGHTS, CDR2 YDEGEE.

This chain uses TRBV10-3 with TRBJ1-2; 8 positions match TRBD1. The CDR3 runs 14 residues. Trimming cost V 0 bases and J 5 bases; bases outside gene matches: 2. Per the germline V gene, CDR1 is ENHRY and CDR2 is SYGVKD. The CDR3 nucleotides read TGTGCCATCAGTGAGTCGAGACAGGGGTATGGCTACACCTTC. Translating it yields CAISESRQGYGYTF.

The gene calls are TRBV7-9 and TRBJ2-7; 7 bases align to TRBD2. Germline-derived CDR1 and CDR2 are SEHNR and FQNEAQ (reference sequence). The CDR3 totals 14 residues. Trimming cost V 9 bases and J 3 bases; bases outside gene matches: 11. The CDR3 DNA sequence: TGTGCCAGTGGGCCGGGGGGTCCTTACTACGAGCAGTACTTC. Translating it yields CASGPGGPYYEQYF.

The V gene is TRBV12-5, the J gene TRBJ2-3; 9 nucleotides align to TRBD1. Germline V lookup: CDR1 LGHNT, CDR2 FRNRAP. The CDR3 sequence is 16 residues long. V shed 3 bases and J 3 bases; nucleotides not matched to a gene: 7. The CDR3 DNA reads TGTGCTAGTGGTTTCCCGGGACAGGGCGAAACAGATACGCAGTATTTT. Protein sequence: CASGFPGQGETDTQYF. Full variable domain (missing parts from reference TRBV12-5 and TRBJ2-3): DARVTQTPRHKVTEMGQEVTMRCQPILGHNTVFWYRQTMMQGLELLAYFRNRAPLDDSGMPKDRFSAEMPDATLATLKIQPSEPRDSAVYFCASGFPGQGETDTQYFGPGTRLTVL.

CDR3 amino acids: CASSQGTGLGETQYF. The CDR3 DNA sequence: TGCGCCAGCAGCCAAGGGACAGGGTTAGGAGAGACCCAGTACTTC. V and J are TRBV4-3 and TRBJ2-5; 8 bases line up with TRBD1. CDR1 LGHNA and CDR2 YSLEER come from the germline V gene. V shed 1 base, J shed 4 bases, and the junction held 5 bases outside the gene matches. The CDR3 has 15 residues.

This clone was seen once. The CDR3 DNA follows: TGTGCCAGCAGAAGACAGGGACAAGAGACCCAGTACTTC. Translation: CASRRQGQETQYF. The rearrangement links TRBV6-5 to TRBJ2-5; 7 bases align to TRBD1. With V trimmed by 6 bases and J by 2 bases, 3 bases remained unmatched. Per germline, CDR1 MNHEY and CDR2 SVGAGI. The CDR3 covers 13 residues.

The chain carries TRBV9 and TRBJ2-5; maybe TRBD1 (6 bases). There are 15 residues in the CDR3. Between the trimmed V and J ends, which lost 3 bases and 5 bases, there was a span of 17 bases. Germline-derived CDR1 and CDR2 are SGDLS and YYNGEE. The CDR3 nucleotides read TGTGCCAGCAGCGCGAACGACAGGATTGGGGAGACCCAGTACTTC. Its translation: CASSANDRIGETQYF.

The rearrangement joins TRBV5-4 to TRBJ2-7; 13 positions agree with TRBD2. Germline V gives CDR1 SGHNT, CDR2 YYREEE (reference sequence). This CDR3 has 16 amino acids. Losses at the gene ends were 4 bases for V and 4 bases for J; bases not matched to a gene: 8. The CDR3 sequence is CASSLGLAGANYEQYF. CDR3 nucleotides: TGTGCCAGCAGCCTAGGACTAGCGGGGGCTAATTACGAGCAGTACTTC.

The V and J genes are TRBV4-3 and TRBJ1-5; 7 bases map to TRBD1. The CDR3 is 14 amino acids. V lost 8 bases to trimming and J lost 1 base; unmatched junction nucleotides: 5. The germline gives CDR1 LGHNA, CDR2 YSLEER. In DNA form, the CDR3 reads TGCGCCAGCTCCGGGACAGTAAGCAATCAGCCCCAGCATTTT. The encoded protein is CASSGTVSNQPQHF.

This chain connects TRBV5-1 to TRBJ2-7; TRBD2 aligns across 7 bases. The CDR3 runs to 14 residues. Per the germline V gene, CDR1 is SGHRS and CDR2 is YFSETQ. V trimming: 4 bases; J trimming: 3 bases; junction bases outside the gene matches: 7. CDR3 bases: TGCGCCAGCAGCCTGACTAGCCCTAGCTACGAGCAGTACTTC. Translation: CASSLTSPSYEQYF.

V gene TRBV7-8 combines with J gene TRBJ1-2; maybe TRBD1 (6 bases). The V end was cut by 1 base, the J end by 5 bases, with 14 bases between. Per germline, CDR1 SGHVS and CDR2 FQNEAQ. The CDR3 extends over 15 amino acids. CDR3 DNA: TGTGCCAGCAGCTTAGGGCCCCAGGGGCTATATGGCTACACCTTC. Translated, it gives CASSLGPQGLYGYTF.

This clone has just one count. The chain couples TRBV7-9 to TRBJ2-3, with 12 bases fitting TRBD2. V gave up 11 bases and J gave up 2 bases; unmatched junction bases: 5. Germline CDR1 reads SEHNR; CDR2 reads FQNEAQ (reference sequence). This CDR3 comprises 14 residues. For the CDR3, the DNA is TGTGCCTCCCGACTAGCGGGGGTCACAGATACGCAGTATTTT. Its translation is CASRLAGVTDTQYF.

J is TRBJ2-7 and V is TRBV12-5, with a possible D match to TRBD1 (7 bases). V was cut by 3 bases and J by 2 bases, with 14 bases left in between. This CDR3 is built from 15 residues. From germline, CDR1 is LGHNT and CDR2 FRNRAP. The CDR3 protein is CASGFGGQSPYEQYF. CDR3 nucleotides: TGTGCTAGTGGTTTCGGGGGACAGTCCCCCTACGAGCAGTACTTC.